This TCR beta chain stems from a study of shared T cell receptors in the human thymus listed by TCRdb under 2021. Background for the entire study: The study examined how self-reactive, shared T-cell receptor alpha chains are generated in the human thymus.

V lost 4 bases and J lost 5 bases; the stretch between them is 12 bases long. The CDR1 and CDR2 encoded by the germline V gene (reference sequence) are SGHKS and YYEKEE. The CDR3 contains 14 residues, cysteine and phenylalanine counted. Just the 42-base CDR3 DNA is kept, in frame starting at base 1. Library preparation was by the immunoSEQ multiplex PCR assay. TCRdb limited this immuneACCESS table to in-frame rearrangements with V and J called. A share of clones is missing; checked studies link under half to unresolved V genes, and the rest is unexplained. The sample profile shows hundreds of thousands of clones; 80% to 90% of them were found once. 0.0095% to 0.011% of the sample goes to the ten largest clones. Remarks on this clone: This clone's antigen is unknown. No base-level quality is on record; no much larger clone is a single base apart.

The sample was also linked to a second study, of human thymus T cells. The second source states: In Finland, the donors were immunologically healthy infants who were having open corrective cardiac surgery for congenital heart defects. Thymus tissue was obtained as surgical resects removed during corrective cardiac surgery. Biased V and J gene segment usage appeared to be present in both thymic and peripheral blood repertoires. According to the related research, thymic TCR repertoires were highly overlapping among unrelated individuals. The study used roughly 8 infant thymus samples plus four related peripheral blood samples to characterize TCR alpha and beta repertoires. The infant donors were about 6 to 244 days old, and the cohort included six or seven males and a couple of females. Thymocytes were mechanically released from the tissue and were stored as pellets of about 9-33 million cells at -70 degrees C. A QIAsymphony instrument was used to extract genomic DNA from the frozen cell pellets. TCRB and TCRAD loci were amplified from a standardized quantity of quality-controlled genomic DNA using the immunoSEQ multiplex PCR assay. The V(D)J region was spanned by amplicons of a length sufficient to cover the CDR3 and to identify V and J genes. Amplicon sequencing was performed on an Illumina platform through the commercial immunoSEQ service. Corrections for primer bias and sequencing errors followed previously described methods, while TCRAD and TCRB definitions were based on the IMGT database. Analysis of the repertoires was done with immunoSEQ Analyzer 3.0 and VDJTools and included basic statistics, V/J segment usage, diversity estimates, rarefaction and pairwise overlap. To estimate diversity, the Chao1, ChaoE, Efron-Thisted, Shannon and inverse Simpson indices were applied, and diversity was also estimated on datasets down-sampled to the smallest sample. Repertoire overlap was assessed by strict matching of CDR3 nucleotide sequence, V gene and J gene, and clustering was done by Jaccard-based multidimensional scaling. On average, thymus samples gave roughly 740,000 unique TCRB clonotypes, whereas blood samples gave about 84,000.

The sequenced sample consisted of thymocytes. The source of this sequence is a girl in the first two years of life with a congenital heart defect. Donor details come from another sample of the same person, matched by shared clones. The receptor chain draws on TRBV5-5 and TRBJ2-2; the best D guess is TRBD1, with 6 bases matching. The nucleotide sequence reads as follows: TGTGCCAGCAGCCCCCAGGGGTGGACCGGGGAGCTGTTTTTT. Its product reads: CASSPQGWTGELFF. Extended through the reference TRBV5-5 and TRBJ2-2 proteins, this CDR3 yields the full variable domain: DAGVTQSPTHLIKTRGQQVTLRCSPISGHKSVSWYQQVLGQGPQFIFQYYEKEERGRGNFPDRFSARQFPNYSSELNVNALLLGDSALYLCASSPQGWTGELFFGEGSRLTVL.